Listed below are T cell receptor beta chains from one sample, sequenced in a study of blood T cell repertoires in COVID-19. Generated by immunoSEQ multiplex PCR, the TCRdb table keeps only in-frame clones and is missing some. Counted here are about 200,000 clones, 70% to 90% occurring once; the ten biggest clones make up around 6.5%. The sequenced sample consisted of peripheral blood. The origin of the receptors is a man older than 75 with acute or convalescent COVID-19. Each CDR3 is given with its conserved first and last residue. The D gene is left open where the match is weak. Not every row has a clone size; where given, it reads once, few, many or a size class.

J: TRBJ2-7
D: TRBD1
V: TRBV5-8
size: .
DNA: TGTGCCAGCAGCAATGGACAGGCTTACTACGAGCAGTACTTC
CDR3: CASSNGQAYYEQYF

J: TRBJ2-1
D: TRBD2
V: TRBV4-2
size: .
DNA: TGTGCCAGCAGCCAAGACGGGACTAGCGCGGACAATGAGCAGTTCTTC
CDR3: CASSQDGTSADNEQFF

J: TRBJ2-6
D: .
V: TRBV18
size: .
DNA: TGTGCCAGCTCACCCAGGCAGGGGCTTGTTTCTGGGGCCAACGTCCTGACTTTC
CDR3: CASSPRQGLVSGANVLTF

J: TRBJ2-2
D: TRBD2
V: TRBV19
size: .
DNA: TGTGCCAGTAGTCGTAGCGGGAGCGCCACCGGGGAGCTGTTTTTT
CDR3: CASSRSGSATGELFF

J: TRBJ1-2
D: .
V: TRBV29-1
size: once
DNA: TGCAGCGTTGACTTTTGGGGGCGAGGCTACACCTTC
CDR3: CSVDFWGRGYTF

J: TRBJ1-2
D: .
V: TRBV29-1
size: .
DNA: TGCAGCGTTGAGACCGGGTCGGACTATGGCTACACCTTC
CDR3: CSVETGSDYGYTF

J: TRBJ2-1
D: TRBD2
V: TRBV5-8
size: .
DNA: TGTGCCAGCAGCTCCAGGACTAGCGGGAGCTCCTACAATGAGCAGTTCTTC
CDR3: CASSSRTSGSSYNEQFF

J: TRBJ2-1
D: .
V: TRBV7-9
size: .
DNA: TGTGCCAGCAGCCTATACAGGGTAAATGAGCAGTTCTTC
CDR3: CASSLYRVNEQFF

J: TRBJ1-5
D: .
V: TRBV7-2
size: .
DNA: TGTGCCAGCAGCTTCCCTCCCTTCCAGCCCCAGCATTTT
CDR3: CASSFPPFQPQHF

J: TRBJ2-3
D: TRBD2
V: TRBV18
size: .
DNA: TGTGCCAGCTCACCACCGGGACTAGCGGTCCCAGATACGCAGTATTTT
CDR3: CASSPPGLAVPDTQYF

J: TRBJ2-1
D: TRBD2
V: TRBV29-1
size: .
DNA: TGCAGCGTTGACGGACTAGCGGGAGGCCGCGACGAGCAGTTCTTC
CDR3: CSVDGLAGGRDEQFF

J: TRBJ1-3
D: .
V: TRBV11-3
size: .
DNA: TGTGCCAGCACGCGCGGCTATGGAAACACCATATATTTT
CDR3: CASTRGYGNTIYF

J: TRBJ1-1
D: .
V: TRBV9
size: .
DNA: TGTGCCAGCAGCTCCGTAAACCCATACATGAACACTGAAGCTTTCTTT
CDR3: CASSSVNPYMNTEAFF

J: TRBJ2-2
D: .
V: TRBV9
size: few
DNA: TGTGCCAGCAGCCTCCACGGGAACACCGGGGAGCTGTTTTTT
CDR3: CASSLHGNTGELFF

J: TRBJ2-2
D: TRBD2
V: TRBV30
size: .
DNA: TGTGCCTGGAGTTCGGACCCGGGGGGCACCGGGGAGCTGTTTTTT
CDR3: CAWSSDPGGTGELFF

J: TRBJ1-1
D: .
V: TRBV29-1
size: .
DNA: TGCAGCGTTGATAGTAGGGGCTCTGAAGCTTTCTTT
CDR3: CSVDSRGSEAFF

J: TRBJ2-5
D: .
V: TRBV10-3
size: .
DNA: TGTGCCATCAGCCCTCGGACAGAACAAGAGACCCAGTACTTC
CDR3: CAISPRTEQETQYF

J: TRBJ2-5
D: TRBD1
V: TRBV7-9
size: few
DNA: TGTGCCAGCAGCTTATACAGGGGGGAGACCCAGTACTTC
CDR3: CASSLYRGETQYF

J: TRBJ2-6
D: .
V: TRBV3-1/TRBV3-2
size: .
DNA: TGTGCCAGCAGCCCTTCGCAGGCTACCTCTGGGGCCAACGTCCTGACTTTC
CDR3: CASSPSQATSGANVLTF

J: TRBJ1-3
D: TRBD1
V: TRBV30
size: .
DNA: TGTGCCTGGACCAAGACAGGGCAAGGAAACACCATATATTTT
CDR3: CAWTKTGQGNTIYF

J: TRBJ2-5
D: .
V: TRBV20-1
size: .
DNA: TGCAGTGCTAGTAGGGGAACCCAAGAGACCCAGTACTTC
CDR3: CSASRGTQETQYF

J: TRBJ1-1
D: .
V: TRBV6-4
size: .
DNA: TGTGCCAGCAAGCCCTCGTCCACGGTGATGAACACTGAAGCTTTCTTT
CDR3: CASKPSSTVMNTEAFF

J: TRBJ2-7
D: TRBD1
V: TRBV18
size: .
DNA: TGTGCCAGCTCACCCGGGACAGGCCCTCACTACGAGCAGTACTTC
CDR3: CASSPGTGPHYEQYF

J: TRBJ2-7
D: TRBD2
V: TRBV28
size: .
DNA: TGTGCCAGCAGTTTATCTTTTAACGGGAGGGGAGAGCAGTACTTC
CDR3: CASSLSFNGRGEQYF

J: TRBJ1-5
D: TRBD1
V: TRBV6-1
size: once
DNA: TGTGCCAGCAGTGAGGGACAGGGAGGGATTTATAGCAATCAGCCCCAGCATTTT
CDR3: CASSEGQGGIYSNQPQHF

J: TRBJ1-5
D: .
V: TRBV7-8
size: .
DNA: TGTGCCAGCAGCTTACGCGAGATTAGCAATCAGCCCCAGCATTTT
CDR3: CASSLREISNQPQHF

J: TRBJ2-6
D: .
V: TRBV7-9
size: .
DNA: TGTGCCAGCAGCTTAGCCCGGTCCCCCAACGTCCTGACTTTC
CDR3: CASSLARSPNVLTF

J: TRBJ2-3
D: TRBD2
V: TRBV7-2
size: .
DNA: TGTGCCAGCAGACCTGGACTAGCGGGACCATCTAGCACAGATACGCAGTATTTT
CDR3: CASRPGLAGPSSTDTQYF

J: TRBJ2-7
D: TRBD1
V: TRBV18
size: .
DNA: TGTGCCAGCTCACCACCGACAGGGTACCCCTACGAGCAGTACTTC
CDR3: CASSPPTGYPYEQYF

J: TRBJ2-5
D: .
V: TRBV11-3
size: .
DNA: TGTGCCAGCAGCCCGGTTGGAGAGACCCAGTACTTC
CDR3: CASSPVGETQYF

J: TRBJ2-7
D: .
V: TRBV28
size: .
DNA: TGTGCCAGCATAACTAGAGGACAGATCAGCTCCTACGAGCAGTACTTC
CDR3: CASITRGQISSYEQYF

J: TRBJ2-2
D: .
V: TRBV6-6
size: .
DNA: TGTGCCAGCTGCGCGATTCCTACCAACACCGGGGAGCTGTTTTTT
CDR3: CASCAIPTNTGELFF

J: TRBJ2-5
D: TRBD2
V: TRBV9
size: once
DNA: TGTGCCAGCAGCCCCCGAGACGATAGCGGGAGGGATGGAGGAGAGACCCAGTACTTC
CDR3: CASSPRDDSGRDGGETQYF

J: TRBJ2-7
D: .
V: TRBV18
size: .
DNA: TGTGCCAGCTCAGGTTCGAGGGACGAGCAGTACTTC
CDR3: CASSGSRDEQYF

J: TRBJ1-4
D: .
V: TRBV19
size: .
DNA: TGTGCCAGTAGTATAGCGGGGGGGCGGACTAATGAAAAACTGTTTTTT
CDR3: CASSIAGGRTNEKLFF

J: TRBJ2-5
D: .
V: TRBV21-1
size: .
DNA: TGTGCCAGCAGCCCTCCCACTTTCAGGCGGGAAGAGACCCAGTACTTC
CDR3: CASSPPTFRREETQYF

J: TRBJ2-7
D: TRBD1
V: TRBV2
size: .
DNA: TGTGCCAGCAGTTTTCCGGGACAGGGTTACGAGCAGTACTTC
CDR3: CASSFPGQGYEQYF

J: TRBJ2-1
D: TRBD2
V: TRBV24-1
size: .
DNA: TGTGCCACCAGTGATTTAGGCACTAGCGGGGGGTATGAGCAGTTCTTC
CDR3: CATSDLGTSGGYEQFF

J: TRBJ1-2
D: .
V: TRBV5-5
size: .
DNA: TGTGCCAGCAGCTTGGCAGGGGAAGGCTATGGCTACACCTTC
CDR3: CASSLAGEGYGYTF

J: TRBJ1-5
D: TRBD1
V: TRBV4-3
size: .
DNA: TGCGCCAGCAGCCAAGATCTGACAGGGATTCAGCCCCAGCATTTT
CDR3: CASSQDLTGIQPQHF

J: TRBJ2-1
D: .
V: TRBV5-4
size: .
DNA: TGTGCCAGCAGCTTGGCGATAGGGGGGGATGTTGAGCAGTTCTTC
CDR3: CASSLAIGGDVEQFF

J: TRBJ1-2
D: TRBD1
V: TRBV6-5
size: once
DNA: TGTGCCAGCAGCCGAACAGGGGGGGAGATTGGCTACACCTTC
CDR3: CASSRTGGEIGYTF

J: TRBJ1-1
D: .
V: TRBV6-5
size: .
DNA: TGTGCCAGCAGTTACTCGATTCCGAGGAACACTGAAGCTTTCTTT
CDR3: CASSYSIPRNTEAFF

J: TRBJ1-2
D: .
V: TRBV6-6
size: .
DNA: TGTGCCAGCAGTTCCCAAACAGGGAATGGCTACACCTTC
CDR3: CASSSQTGNGYTF

J: TRBJ2-2
D: TRBD2
V: TRBV9
size: .
DNA: TGTGCCAGCAGCCCAATAGGTAGCGGGAGTGAATACACCGGGGAGCTGTTTTTT
CDR3: CASSPIGSGSEYTGELFF